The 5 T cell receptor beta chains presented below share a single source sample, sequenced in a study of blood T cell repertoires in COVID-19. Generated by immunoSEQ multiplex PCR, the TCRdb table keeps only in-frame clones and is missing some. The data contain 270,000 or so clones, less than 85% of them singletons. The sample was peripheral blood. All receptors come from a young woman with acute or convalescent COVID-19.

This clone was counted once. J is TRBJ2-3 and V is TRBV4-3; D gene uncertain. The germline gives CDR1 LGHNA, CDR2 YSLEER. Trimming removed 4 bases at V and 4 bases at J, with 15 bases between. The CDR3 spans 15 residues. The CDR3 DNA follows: TGCGCCAGCAGCCGGTTCTTGGTGGGCGCAGATACGCAGTATTTT. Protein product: CASSRFLVGADTQYF.

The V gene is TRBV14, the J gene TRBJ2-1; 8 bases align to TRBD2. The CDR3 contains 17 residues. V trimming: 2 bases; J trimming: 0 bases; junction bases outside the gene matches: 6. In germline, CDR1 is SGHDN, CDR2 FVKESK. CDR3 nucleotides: TGTGCCAGCAGCCAATACCATAGCGGGAACTCCTACAATGAGCAGTTCTTC. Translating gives CASSQYHSGNSYNEQFF. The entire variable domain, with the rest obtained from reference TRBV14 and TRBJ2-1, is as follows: EAGVTQFPSHSVIEKGQTVTLRCDPISGHDNLYWYRRVMGKEIKFLLHFVKESKQDESGMPNNRFLAERTGGTYSTLKVQPAELEDSGVYFCASSQYHSGNSYNEQFFGPGTRLTVL.

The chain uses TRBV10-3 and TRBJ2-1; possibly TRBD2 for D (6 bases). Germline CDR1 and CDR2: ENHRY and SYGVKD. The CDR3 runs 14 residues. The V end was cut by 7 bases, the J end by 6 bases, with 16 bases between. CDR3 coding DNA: TGTGCCATCAAAGGAGGGCCGGAGAGCAATGAGCAGTTCTTC. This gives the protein CAIKGGPESNEQFF.

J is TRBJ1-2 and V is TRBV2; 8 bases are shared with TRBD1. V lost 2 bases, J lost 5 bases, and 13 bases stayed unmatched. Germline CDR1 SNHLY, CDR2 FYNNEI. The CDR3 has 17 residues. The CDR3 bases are TGTGCCAGCAGTGAAATGGGCCCAGGGGGCGCCCTTTATGGCTACACCTTC. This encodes CASSEMGPGGALYGYTF.

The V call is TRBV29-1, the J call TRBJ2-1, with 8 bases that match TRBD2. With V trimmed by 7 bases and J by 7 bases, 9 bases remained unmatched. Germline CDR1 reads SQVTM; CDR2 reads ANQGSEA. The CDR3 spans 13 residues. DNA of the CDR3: TGCAGCGCCAGCGGGAGAGGGGGTAATGAGCAGTTCTTC. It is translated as CSASGRGGNEQFF.